The present T cell receptor (beta chain) was sequenced within a study of cytomegalovirus exposure and HLA in healthy donors. A word on this clone: The antigen remains unidentified.

Whole-study findings and limits: In a later analysis, specific HLA alleles were associated with approximately 16,000 TCR beta sequences at a 0.05 false discovery rate. When analyzed later, a missense DCLRE1C variant was found to be linked to TCR beta V- and J-gene trimming. Investigators reported some 150 TCR beta chains as tied to cytomegalovirus.

A multiplex PCR was run with 60 Vbeta primers and 13 Jbeta primers. Sequencing used immunoSEQ multiplex PCR; TCRdb keeps in-frame clones, though not all of them. The sample's table shows 150,000 or so clones. V shed 3 bases and J shed 3 bases, with 6 bases lying between them. The CDR3 length is 13 residues. Germline CDR1 and CDR2: SNHLY and FYNNEI. This chain links TRBV2 with TRBJ1-3; D call uncertain. Material: PBMCs. The sequence derives from a woman aged 45-60 years in good health and CMV-seronegative. The CDR3 DNA reads TGTGCCAGCAGTGAGAACAGTGGAAACACCATATATTTT. This translates into CASSENSGNTIYF.